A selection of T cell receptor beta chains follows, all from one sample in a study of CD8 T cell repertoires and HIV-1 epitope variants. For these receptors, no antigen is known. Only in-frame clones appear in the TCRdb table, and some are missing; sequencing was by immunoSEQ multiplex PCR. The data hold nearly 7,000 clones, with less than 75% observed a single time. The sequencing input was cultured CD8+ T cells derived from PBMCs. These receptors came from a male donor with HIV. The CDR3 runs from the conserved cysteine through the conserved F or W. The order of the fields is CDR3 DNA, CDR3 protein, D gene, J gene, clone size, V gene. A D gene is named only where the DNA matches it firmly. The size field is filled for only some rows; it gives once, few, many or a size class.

TGTGCCAGCAGTTCGACTAGCGGAAGCACAGATACGCAGTATTTT,CASSSTSGSTDTQYF,TRBD2,TRBJ2-3,-,TRBV6-5
TGCAGCGTCATCCCCGGCGGTTTCTTT,CSVIPGGFF,-,TRBJ1-1,-,TRBV29-1
TGTGCCTGGAGTAAACAGAGGAACACTGAAGCTTTCTTT,CAWSKQRNTEAFF,-,TRBJ1-1,-,TRBV30
TGTGCCAGCAGTTACCTCGGGGGCCACACAGATACGCAGTATTTT,CASSYLGGHTDTQYF,-,TRBJ2-3,-,TRBV28
TGCGCCAGCAGCATGAAGGGCCCATCGAGCAATGGCTACACCTTC,CASSMKGPSSNGYTF,-,TRBJ1-2,-,TRBV5-1
TGTGCCAGCAGTTTATTGGGGGGAATGGATACGCAGTATTTT,CASSLLGGMDTQYF,-,TRBJ2-3,-,TRBV28
TGTGCCAGCAGCTCCGCCGGGATAGATCAAGAGACCCAGTACTTC,CASSSAGIDQETQYF,-,TRBJ2-5,-,TRBV5-3
TGTGCCAGCAGTCGGCTCGGTGAGCAGTTCTTC,CASSRLGEQFF,-,TRBJ2-1,-,TRBV25-1
TGTGCCAGCAGCCGAGCCCATCTAGCGGTAAACACAGATACGCAGTATTTT,CASSRAHLAVNTDTQYF,TRBD2,TRBJ2-3,few,TRBV13
TGTGCCAGCAGCCCAGGGGGGGTTGGAGGAGCTTTCTTT,CASSPGGVGGAFF,TRBD1,TRBJ1-1,-,TRBV7-3
TGTGCCAGTAGTACACCCGGGACCAACTTGGCCCAGTACTTC,CASSTPGTNLAQYF,-,TRBJ2-5,-,TRBV19
TGTGCCAGCAGCCCAGGACAGGGTACCTACGAGCAGTACTTC,CASSPGQGTYEQYF,TRBD1,TRBJ2-7,-,TRBV9
TGCGCCAGCAGCCAAGATCGGGCCCCAGGGCCCGGAACCTATGGCTACACCTTC,CASSQDRAPGPGTYGYTF,-,TRBJ1-2,once,TRBV4-3
TGTGCCAGCAGCCGGGACTTCAATGAGCAGTTCTTC,CASSRDFNEQFF,-,TRBJ2-1,-,TRBV5-6